One and the same sample provided the 26 T cell receptor beta chains below, sequenced in a study of cytomegalovirus exposure and HLA in healthy donors. The primer mix had 60 Vbeta and 13 Jbeta primers. TCRdb keeps only in-frame clones here, not all; method: immunoSEQ multiplex PCR. This sample has approximately 73,000 clones; under 70% occur once, and the top ten carry 5.7%. Sample: PBMCs. These receptors were taken from a man between 25 and 39 years old in good health and CMV-seropositive.

The V and J genes are TRBV4-2 and TRBJ1-3; TRBD1 matches at 8 bases. The CDR3 loop spans 16 amino acids. V trimming: 1 base; J trimming: 4 bases; junction bases outside the gene matches: 6. Germline V CDR1 and CDR2: LGHNA, YNFKEQ. The CDR3 nucleotides are TGTGCCAGCAGCCAAGTAGGACAGGGCGCAGGAAACACCATATATTTT. This codes for CASSQVGQGAGNTIYF.

This sequence joins TRBV27 and TRBJ2-7, with 11 bases that match TRBD2. The CDR3 extends over 16 amino acids. Losses at the gene ends were 6 bases for V and 1 base for J; bases not matched to a gene: 8. Per the germline V gene, CDR1 is MNHEY and CDR2 is SMNVEV (reference sequence). CDR3 bases: TGTGCCAGCAGGAAAGGAGGGACTAGCGGATCCTACGAGCAGTACTTC. Its translation: CASRKGGTSGSYEQYF.

This clone is a singleton in its sample. This chain joins TRBV20-1 and TRBJ2-1; 7 bases match TRBD2. V shed 3 bases, J shed 9 bases, and the junction held 2 bases outside the gene matches. The CDR3 has 11 amino acids. Germline V lookup: CDR1 DFQATT, CDR2 SNEGSKA (reference sequence). As DNA, the CDR3 is TGCAGTGCTAGTGGGGGGGGTGAGCAGTTCTTC. Protein sequence: CSASGGGEQFF.

The chain joins TRBV5-4 to TRBJ2-3; 9 bases fit TRBD2. Germline assignment: CDR1 SGHNT and CDR2 YYREEE (reference sequence). Trimming took 3 bases from V and 0 from J; bases not matched to a gene: 8. CDR3 length: 17 amino acids. CDR3 in DNA: TGTGCCAGCAGCTCGTTACCGGGACTAGCTAGCACAGATACGCAGTATTTT. Its protein is CASSSLPGLASTDTQYF.

The chain combines TRBV4-2 with TRBJ1-1, with D possibly being TRBD1 (5 bases). The germline V gene encodes CDR1 LGHNA and CDR2 YNFKEQ. The CDR3 is made up of 15 amino acids. V lost 0 bases and J lost 1, with 9 bases in between. The CDR3: CASSQDGAGNTEAFF. The DNA of the CDR3 is TGTGCCAGCAGCCAAGATGGGGCTGGGAACACTGAAGCTTTCTTT.

The gene calls are TRBV5-6 and TRBJ1-1; 7 bases match TRBD1. This CDR3 region has 15 residues. Per germline, CDR1 SGHDT and CDR2 YYEEEE. V was pared by 4 bases and J by 2 bases, with 8 bases of the junction left unmatched. CDR3 amino acids: CASSAPGQINTEAFF. The CDR3 DNA is TGTGCCAGCAGCGCTCCGGGACAGATAAACACTGAAGCTTTCTTT.

V is TRBV6-1 and J is TRBJ1-4; tentatively, D is TRBD1 (5 bases). This CDR3 region has 14 residues. V lost 4 bases, J lost 7 bases, and 13 bases lay in between. Germline-derived CDR1 and CDR2 are MNHNS and SASEGT. Here the CDR3 DNA reads TGTGCCAGCAGTGCGGCGGGGCTTCTTGAAAAACTGTTTTTT. It specifies CASSAAGLLEKLFF.

The chain couples TRBV20-1 to TRBJ1-1, with a tentative D call TRBD1 (5 bases). Trimming left V 5 bases short and J 11 bases short, with 15 bases between. There are 11 residues in the CDR3. Per germline, CDR1 DFQATT and CDR2 SNEGSKA (reference sequence). The CDR3, as DNA: TGCAGTGCTGTGGCGGGGCTGGGGGCTTTCTTT. This codes for CSAVAGLGAFF.

This rearrangement joins TRBV7-6 to TRBJ2-2, with 15 bases aligning to TRBD2. The CDR3 is 19 amino acids. V lost 3 bases, J lost 0 bases, and 5 bases stayed unmatched. CDR1 and CDR2 (germline): SGHVS, FNYEAQ. The CDR3 DNA sequence: TGTGCCAGCAGCTTCCGCGGACTAGCGGGAGGGTCGAACACCGGGGAGCTGTTTTTT. It is translated as CASSFRGLAGGSNTGELFF.

This clone has only a few counts. J is TRBJ1-2 and V is TRBV5-1; 7 bases match TRBD1. Germline V gene lookup returns CDR1 SGHRS and CDR2 YFSETQ. The CDR3 has 15 residues. V lost 2 bases, J lost 8 bases, and 12 bases stayed unmatched. CDR3 loop: CASSFSLGQPQGYTF. The CDR3 nucleotides are TGCGCCAGCAGCTTCTCTCTGGGACAGCCACAAGGCTACACCTTC.

This clone was found a few times. V is TRBV5-4 and J is TRBJ2-7; D call uncertain. V was cut by 2 bases and J by 0 bases, with 9 bases left in between. Germline CDR1 and CDR2: SGHNT and YYREEE (reference sequence). The CDR3 consists of 14 residues. The CDR3 region has the DNA TGTGCCAGCAGCTTAACTACTGCCTCCTACGAGCAGTACTTC. The encoded protein is CASSLTTASYEQYF.

This clone was seen more than once but under ten times. The rearrangement joins TRBV6-1 to TRBJ1-1; D not resolved. Germline-derived CDR1 and CDR2 are MNHNS and SASEGT. The CDR3 consists of 14 residues. The V gene lost 10 bases and the J gene lost 5 bases, with 20 bases spanning the gap. CDR3 in DNA: TGTGCCACCCTTGAAAGCGCAAGTCAGACTGAAGCTTTCTTT. Protein: CATLESASQTEAFF.

The gene calls are TRBV19 and TRBJ2-5; 8 positions match TRBD1. Germline V gene lookup returns CDR1 LNHDA and CDR2 SQIVND (reference sequence). Trimming at V came to 5 bases and at J to 5 bases, leaving 4 bases not matched to a gene. CDR3 size: 13 residues. As DNA, the CDR3 is TGTGCCAGTAGTGACAGGGGTGAGGAGACCCAGTACTTC. This gives the protein CASSDRGEETQYF.

The V and J genes are TRBV28 and TRBJ2-3; 7 bases match TRBD1. Germline values: CDR1 MDHEN, CDR2 SYDVKM. The CDR3 is 15 amino acids. V gave up 5 bases and J gave up 4 bases; unmatched junction bases: 9. This chain's CDR3 is CASSILTGSADTQYF. CDR3 nucleotides: TGTGCCAGCAGTATCCTGACAGGGTCCGCAGATACGCAGTATTTT.

This clone turned up a few times. V usage is TRBV27 and J usage is TRBJ2-7, with TRBD1 as a possible D gene (6 bases). V lost 2 bases to trimming and J lost 9 bases, with 11 bases between them. Germline V gene data show CDR1 as MNHEY and CDR2 as SMNVEV (reference sequence). The CDR3 spans 12 residues. The CDR3 sequence is CASSLVQGRQYF. CDR3 coding DNA: TGTGCCAGCAGTTTAGTACAGGGCCGGCAGTACTTC.

This clone was picked up many times. The rearrangement uses TRBV4-2 and TRBJ1-5, with D possibly being TRBD1 (6 bases). There are 18 residues in the CDR3. Germline loops: CDR1 LGHNA, CDR2 YNFKEQ. V lost 3 bases to trimming and J lost 0 bases, with 18 bases between them. CDR3 protein: CASSQGARTAVSNQPQHF. CDR3 coding DNA: TGTGCCAGCAGCCAGGGGGCAAGGACAGCTGTTAGCAATCAGCCCCAGCATTTT.

This rearrangement joins TRBV29-1 to TRBJ2-3, with D unresolved. The germline CDR1 and CDR2 sequences are SQVTM and ANQGSEA. Deletions cut 4 bases from V and 5 bases from J, with 4 bases between. This CDR3 region has 10 residues. The CDR3 bases are TGCAGCGTTGGTAGAGATACGCAGTATTTT. This sequence encodes CSVGRDTQYF.

The chain joins TRBV19 to TRBJ2-2; a weak D match, TRBD2 (5 bases). V lost 6 bases and J lost 8, with 7 bases in between. The CDR3 totals 11 residues. Germline CDR1 and CDR2: LNHDA and SQIVND (reference sequence). CDR3 nucleotides: TGTGCCAGTAGGGGAGTAGGGGAGCTGTTTTTT. Protein product: CASRGVGELFF.

The chain recombines TRBV11-2 with TRBJ1-1; no definite D call. The CDR3 is 14 residues long. Trimming stripped 4 bases from V and 0 bases from J, with 9 bases between. CDR1 is SGHAT, CDR2 FQNNGV, per germline. The CDR3 nucleotides read TGTGCCAGCAGCTCCTGGAGCATGAACACTGAAGCTTTCTTT. This encodes CASSSWSMNTEAFF.

The chain links TRBV29-1 to TRBJ1-5; 7 nucleotides match TRBD1. The CDR3 runs 12 residues. Germline CDR1 is SQVTM and CDR2 is ANQGSEA. The V segment lost 5 bases and the J segment 11 bases; nucleotides outside the gene matches: 9. The CDR3 DNA reads as TGCAGCGTTTGGACAGGTCCAGGGGCCCAGCATTTT. Its translation is CSVWTGPGAQHF.

V gene TRBV29-1 combines with J gene TRBJ2-7, with 7 bases matching TRBD1. Germline assignment: CDR1 SQVTM and CDR2 ANQGSEA. V dropped 0 bases and J dropped 2; count of bases not matched to a gene: 16. The CDR3 runs 18 residues. For the CDR3, the DNA is TGCAGCGTTGAAGATTCCCCTAAAGGGACAGAAAGGACCTACGAGCAGTACTTC. It encodes CSVEDSPKGTERTYEQYF.

The V and J genes are TRBV10-3 and TRBJ2-5; 8 bases agree with TRBD2. The closer fit of TRBJ2-7 to the DNA end suggests the J call may be wrong. This CDR3 is 15 amino acids long. CDR1 and CDR2 from the germline V gene are ENHRY and SYGVKD. CDR3 nucleotide sequence: TGTGCCATCAGTGAAGAAGCGGGGGTTACCTACGAGCAGTACTTC. This translates into CAISEEAGVTYEQYF.

A few counts support this clone. The V and J genes are TRBV5-1 and TRBJ1-1; D is possibly TRBD1 (6 bases). V was cut by 2 bases and J by 3 bases, with 8 bases left in between. Germline V lookup: CDR1 SGHRS, CDR2 YFSETQ. The CDR3 contains 13 residues. The CDR3 spells CASSLQGDTEAFF. The CDR3 DNA follows: TGCGCCAGCAGCTTACAGGGTGACACTGAAGCTTTCTTT.

This chain uses TRBV10-3 with TRBJ1-1; TRBD1 agrees at 10 bases. The germline CDR1 and CDR2 sequences are ENHRY and SYGVKD. This CDR3 spans 15 amino acids. With 2 bases clipped from V and 5 bases from J, the junction kept 5 bases outside the gene matches. CDR3 loop: CAISEKDRGRTEAFF. In nucleotides, the CDR3 is TGTGCCATCAGTGAGAAAGACAGGGGGCGGACTGAAGCTTTCTTT.

The sample holds a few counts of this clone. The V and J genes are TRBV14 and TRBJ2-5; TRBD2 aligns across 11 bases. The germline V gene encodes CDR1 SGHDN and CDR2 FVKESK. V lost 5 bases to trimming and J lost 2 bases; unmatched junction nucleotides: 16. The CDR3 consists of 19 residues. DNA of the CDR3: TGTGCCAGCAGCTATACCACGCGAACCTCTAGCGGGAGGCAAGAGACCCAGTACTTC. Its protein product is CASSYTTRTSSGRQETQYF.

This sequence joins TRBV5-1 and TRBJ2-7; maybe TRBD1 (5 bases). This CDR3 has 14 amino acids. The V and J ends lost 5 bases and 0 bases respectively, with 12 bases between them. Germline V lookup: CDR1 SGHRS, CDR2 YFSETQ. The CDR3 protein is CASRDQGDSYEQYF. The CDR3 DNA reads TGCGCCAGCAGGGACCAAGGGGACTCCTACGAGCAGTACTTC.